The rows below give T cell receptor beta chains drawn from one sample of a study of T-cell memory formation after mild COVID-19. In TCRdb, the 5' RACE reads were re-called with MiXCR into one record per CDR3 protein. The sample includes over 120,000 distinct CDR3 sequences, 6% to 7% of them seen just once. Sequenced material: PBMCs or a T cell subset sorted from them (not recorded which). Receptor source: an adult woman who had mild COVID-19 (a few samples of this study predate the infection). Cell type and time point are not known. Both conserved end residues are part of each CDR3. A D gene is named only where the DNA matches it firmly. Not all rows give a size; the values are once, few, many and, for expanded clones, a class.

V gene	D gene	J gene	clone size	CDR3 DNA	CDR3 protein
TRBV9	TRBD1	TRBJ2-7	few	TGTGCCAGCAGCACCCTCGGGACAGGGAACATTGGGCAGTACTTC	CASSTLGTGNIGQYF
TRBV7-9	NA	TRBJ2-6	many	TGTGCCAGCAGCTTAAGGGGAACTGGGGCCAACGTCCTGACTTTC	CASSLRGTGANVLTF
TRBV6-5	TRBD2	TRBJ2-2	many	TGTGCCAGCAGGCCTGACGGGAGGGAAACCGGGGAGCTGTTTTTT	CASRPDGRETGELFF
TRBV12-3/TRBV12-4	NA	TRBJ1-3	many	TGTGCCAGCAGCCTGGGGGCCAACTCTGGAAACACCATATATTTT	CASSLGANSGNTIYF
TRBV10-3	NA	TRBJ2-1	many	TGTGCCATCAGTGTCTCCAAGGGAGTGGGGCCCAATGAGCAGTTCTTC	CAISVSKGVGPNEQFF
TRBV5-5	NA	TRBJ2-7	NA	TGTGCCAGCAGCCAGGGCCCCGGACCCTACGAGCAGTACTTC	CASSQGPGPYEQYF
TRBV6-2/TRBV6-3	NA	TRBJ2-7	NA	TGTGCCAGCAGTCGAGCTGGATTTAGCTACGAGCAGTACTTC	CASSRAGFSYEQYF
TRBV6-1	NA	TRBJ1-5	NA	TGTGCCAGCAGAGGGACGGACAATCAGCCCCAGCATTTT	CASRGTDNQPQHF
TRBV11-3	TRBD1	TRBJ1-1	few	TGTGCCAGCAGCCCAACTGGGGGACAGGCCGAAGCTTTCTTT	CASSPTGGQAEAFF
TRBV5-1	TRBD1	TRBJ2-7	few	TGCGCCAGCAGCGCGACAGGGGTCTCCTACGAGCAGTACTTC	CASSATGVSYEQYF
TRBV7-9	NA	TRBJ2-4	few	TGTGCCAGCAGCTCGGCTCTAGCCAAAAACATTCAGTACTTC	CASSSALAKNIQYF
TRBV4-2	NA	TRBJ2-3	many	TGTGCCAGCAGCCAAAGGGGGTATAGCACAGATACGCAGTATTTT	CASSQRGYSTDTQYF
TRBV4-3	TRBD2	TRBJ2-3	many	TGCGCCAGCAGCCTGGGGACTAGCGGGAGTTTGACAGATACGCAGTATTTT	CASSLGTSGSLTDTQYF
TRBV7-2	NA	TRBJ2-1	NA	TGTGCCAGCAGCTTAGGCTCCGGTACCTACAATGAGCAGTTCTTC	CASSLGSGTYNEQFF
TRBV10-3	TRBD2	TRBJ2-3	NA	TGTGACATCAGTGAGCTAGCGGGGGGCACAGATACGCAGTATTTT	CDISELAGGTDTQYF
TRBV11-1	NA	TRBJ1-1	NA	TGTGCCAGCAGCTTACGGTCGGGCACTGAAGCTTTCTTT	CASSLRSGTEAFF
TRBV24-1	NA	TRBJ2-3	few	TGTGCCACCAGTGATCCGTCAGGGGAAGATACGCAGTATTTT	CATSDPSGEDTQYF
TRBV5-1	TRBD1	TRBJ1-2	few	TGCGCCAGCAGCTCACGCGGGACAGGGGATGGCTACACCTTC	CASSSRGTGDGYTF
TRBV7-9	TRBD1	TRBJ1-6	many	TGTGCCAGCAGCGAAGGACAGGGGGCTGGAAATTCACCCCTCCACTTT	CASSEGQGAGNSPLHF
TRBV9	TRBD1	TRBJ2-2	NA	TGTGCCAGCAGCGCGGGACAGCCGAACACCGGGGAGCTGTTTTTT	CASSAGQPNTGELFF
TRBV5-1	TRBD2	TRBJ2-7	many	TGCGCCAGCAGGTGGACTAGCGGGAGCAACGAGCAGTACTTC	CASRWTSGSNEQYF
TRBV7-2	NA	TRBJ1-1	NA	TGTGCCAGCAGCCTCTCAGGGATCGAAGCTTTCTTT	CASSLSGIEAFF
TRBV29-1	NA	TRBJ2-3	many	TGCAGCGTTGGGGGGGGCGCCGCAGATACGCAGTATTTT	CSVGGGAADTQYF
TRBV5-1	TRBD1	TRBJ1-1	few	TGCGCCAGCAGCTTGGGTCTGGACAGGGGCCCCGGGAACACTGAAGCTTTCTTT	CASSLGLDRGPGNTEAFF
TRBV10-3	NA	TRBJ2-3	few	TGTGCCATCAGTGAGTCCTTGCGGGGGCTCACAGATACGCAGTATTTT	CAISESLRGLTDTQYF
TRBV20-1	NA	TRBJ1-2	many	TGCGCCAACAGCGACTATGGCTACACCTTC	CANSDYGYTF
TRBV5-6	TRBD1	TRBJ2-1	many	TGTGCCAGCAGCCGGGACAGAGGGAATGAGCAGTTCTTC	CASSRDRGNEQFF
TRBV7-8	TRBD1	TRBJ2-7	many	TGTGCCAGCAGCCCCTTGAGGGACAGGGGTTACGAGCAGTACTTC	CASSPLRDRGYEQYF
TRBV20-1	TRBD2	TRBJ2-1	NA	TGCAGTGCTTTCTCGGCGCGGGGGGTTCGCTACAATGAGCAGTTCTTC	CSAFSARGVRYNEQFF
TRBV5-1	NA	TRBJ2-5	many	TGCGCCAGCAGCTTGGGGGCACTCCAAGAGACCCAGTACTTC	CASSLGALQETQYF
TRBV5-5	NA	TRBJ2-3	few	TGTGCCAGCAGCTTGTGGCAGGGCCTACCCACAGATACGCAGTATTTT	CASSLWQGLPTDTQYF
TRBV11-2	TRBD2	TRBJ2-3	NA	TGTGCCAGCAGCTTAACTAGCGGGGGGGTGGCCGGCACAGATACGCAGTATTTT	CASSLTSGGVAGTDTQYF
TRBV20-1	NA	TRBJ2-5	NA	TGCAGTGCCCAGACTAACCCTGCCTCCCCAGAGACCCAGTACTTC	CSAQTNPASPETQYF
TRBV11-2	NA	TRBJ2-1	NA	TGTGCCAGCAGCCCCCGGGGAATCTCCTACAATGAGCAGTTCTTC	CASSPRGISYNEQFF
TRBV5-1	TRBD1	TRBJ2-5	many	TGCGCCAGCAGCGCCCGACAGGGGCTAGCAGAGACCCAGTACTTC	CASSARQGLAETQYF
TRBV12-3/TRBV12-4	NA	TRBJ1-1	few	TGTGCCAGCAGTTTGAGGGGCAGCGGAGTTGGAGCTTTCTTT	CASSLRGSGVGAFF
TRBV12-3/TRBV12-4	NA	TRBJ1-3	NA	TGTGCCAGCAGTTTACGGGGCCAGGGGAACACCATATATTTT	CASSLRGQGNTIYF
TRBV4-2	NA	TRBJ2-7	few	TGTGCCAGCAGCCTCTCAGGGGGGGACAGTACCTACGAGCAGTACTTC	CASSLSGGDSTYEQYF
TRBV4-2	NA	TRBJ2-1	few	TGTGCCAGCAGCCACGTAGGGAGTTCCGGGTACAATGAGCAGTTCTTC	CASSHVGSSGYNEQFF
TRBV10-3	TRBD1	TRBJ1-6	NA	TGTGCCACACGGACAGGGCAGAGCTCCTATAATTCACCCCTCCACTTT	CATRTGQSSYNSPLHF
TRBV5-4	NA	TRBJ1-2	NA	TGTGCCAGCAGCCCAGTCCTCGGGGGGCAGGGTGGCTACACCTTC	CASSPVLGGQGGYTF